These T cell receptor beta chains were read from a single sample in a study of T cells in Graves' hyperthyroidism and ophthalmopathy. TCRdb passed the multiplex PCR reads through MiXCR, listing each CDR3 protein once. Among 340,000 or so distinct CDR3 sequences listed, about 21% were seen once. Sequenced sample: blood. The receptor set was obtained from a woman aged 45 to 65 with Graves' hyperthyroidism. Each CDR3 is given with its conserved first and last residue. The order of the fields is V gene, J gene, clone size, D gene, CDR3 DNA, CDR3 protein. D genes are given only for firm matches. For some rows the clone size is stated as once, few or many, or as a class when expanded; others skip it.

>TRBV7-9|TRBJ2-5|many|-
TGTGCCAGCAGCTTGACGGGGCGCGAAGAGACCCAGTACTTC
CASSLTGREETQYF
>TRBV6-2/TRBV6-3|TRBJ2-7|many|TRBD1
TGTGCCAGCAGCGGAAGGGGACAGGGGACCTACGAGCAGTACTTC
CASSGRGQGTYEQYF
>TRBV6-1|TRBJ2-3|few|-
TGTGCCAGCAGTCGTTGGGGATCCGCGGATACGCAGTATTTT
CASSRWGSADTQYF
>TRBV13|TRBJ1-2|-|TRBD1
TGTGCCAGCAGCTATCAACAGGGGCACGGCTACACCTTC
CASSYQQGHGYTF
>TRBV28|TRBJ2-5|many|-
TGTGCCAGCACCTCGGGGCAGGGGGGCGGCCAAGAGACCCAGTACTTC
CASTSGQGGGQETQYF
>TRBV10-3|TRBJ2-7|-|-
TGTGCCATTTCCGGGGACAACTCCTACGAGCAGTACTTC
CAISGDNSYEQYF
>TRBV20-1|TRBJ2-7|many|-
TGCAGTGCTAGTAACACTCACTTGGGTCACGAGCAGTACTTC
CSASNTHLGHEQYF
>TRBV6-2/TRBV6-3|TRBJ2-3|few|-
TGTGCCAGCAGTTTGTGGGGGCCAGGAGATACGCAGTATTTT
CASSLWGPGDTQYF
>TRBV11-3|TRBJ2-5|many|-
TGTGCCAGCAGCGCCGAGGGGGGTCAAGAGACCCAGTACTTC
CASSAEGGQETQYF
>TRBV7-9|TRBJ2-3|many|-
TGTGCCAGCAGCTTAAAGGGACTCCAGTCAGATACGCAGTATTTT
CASSLKGLQSDTQYF
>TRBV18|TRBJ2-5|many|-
TGTGCCAGCTCACCACCGGGTCTACTACAGTCAGAGACCCAGTACTTC
CASSPPGLLQSETQYF
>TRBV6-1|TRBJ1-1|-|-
TGTGCCAGCAGTGTCCAGATTAGGGGCACTGAAGCTTTCTTT
CASSVQIRGTEAFF
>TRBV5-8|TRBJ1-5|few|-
TGTGCCAGCAGCGCCGGAATAAATAGCAATCAGCCCCAGCATTTT
CASSAGINSNQPQHF
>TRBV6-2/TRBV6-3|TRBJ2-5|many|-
TGTGCCAGCAGTTACTTACTAGGATTTGGTGTATCGTCAGAGACCCAGTACTTC
CASSYLLGFGVSSETQYF
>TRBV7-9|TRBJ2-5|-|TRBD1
TGTGCCAGCAGGGATAGACAGGGGTACGGTGCAGAGACCCAGTACTTC
CASRDRQGYGAETQYF
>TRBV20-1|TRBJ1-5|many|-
TGCAGTGCTTTACTACCGGGACACCAGAATCAGCCCCAGCATTTT
CSALLPGHQNQPQHF
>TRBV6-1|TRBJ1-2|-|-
TGTGCCAGCAGGAGGGCCTACTATGGCTACACCTTC
CASRRAYYGYTF
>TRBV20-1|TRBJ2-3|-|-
TGCAGTGCAGGGAAGGGGGGGGTCTTCCGCACAGATACGCAGTATTTT
CSAGKGGVFRTDTQYF
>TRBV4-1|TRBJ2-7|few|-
TGCGCCAGCAGCCAATCACAGAGTTACGAGCAGTACTTC
CASSQSQSYEQYF
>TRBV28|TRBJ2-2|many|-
TGTGCCAGCAGTTTAAGCAGGAACACCGGGGAGCTGTTTTTT
CASSLSRNTGELFF
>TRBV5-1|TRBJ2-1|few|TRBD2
TGCGCCAGCAGCCCTAGCGGGGGGAAGGCGAATGAGCAGTTCTTC
CASSPSGGKANEQFF
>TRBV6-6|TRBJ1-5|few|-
TGTGCCAGCAGTTACTCGTCCAGGGCATCCAATCAGCCCCAGCATTTT
CASSYSSRASNQPQHF
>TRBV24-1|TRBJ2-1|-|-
TGTGCCACCAGTGATTTGGCGGGGAATGCGTTCTTC
CATSDLAGNAFF
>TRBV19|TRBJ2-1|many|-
TGTGCCAGTAGTTTGGGGAACTACAATGAGCAGTTCTTC
CASSLGNYNEQFF
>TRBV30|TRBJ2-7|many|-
TGTGCCTGGAGTAGGGAGTCCGGCGAGCAGTACTTC
CAWSRESGEQYF
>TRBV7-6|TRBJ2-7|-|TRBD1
TGTGCCAGCAGCTCGACAGGGGGCGACGAGCAGTACTTC
CASSSTGGDEQYF
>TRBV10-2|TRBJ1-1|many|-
TGCGCCAGCTTAAACAGCTCCATGAACACTGAAGCTTTCTTT
CASLNSSMNTEAFF
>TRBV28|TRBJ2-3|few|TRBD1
TGTGCCATCCGGGGCTCCGGGACAGGGATCGGTACGCAGTATTTT
CAIRGSGTGIGTQYF
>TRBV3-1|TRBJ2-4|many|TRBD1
TGTGCCAGCAGCCAAGGGGACAGAGGGAACATTCAGTACTTC
CASSQGDRGNIQYF
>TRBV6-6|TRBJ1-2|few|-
TGTGCCAGCAGTTACTCGAGAACAGTTCGAGGGAGTGGCTACACCTTC
CASSYSRTVRGSGYTF
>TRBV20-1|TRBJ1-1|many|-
TGCAGTGCTAGAGAGGGCGGGTGGACTGAAGCTTTCTTT
CSAREGGWTEAFF
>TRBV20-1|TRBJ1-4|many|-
TGCAGTGCTAGAAACTGGGGACCCGACCAGGAAAGGAAACTGTTTTTT
CSARNWGPDQERKLFF
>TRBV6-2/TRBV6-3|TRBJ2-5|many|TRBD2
TGTGCCAGCAGTTACGGCGCTAGCGGGAGTAGACAAGAGACCCAGTACTTC
CASSYGASGSRQETQYF
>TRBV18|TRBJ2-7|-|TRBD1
TGTGCCAGCTCACCCCCGGGGACAGGGTCCTACGAGCAGTACTTC
CASSPPGTGSYEQYF
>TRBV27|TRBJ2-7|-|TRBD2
TGTGCCAGCAGCGGTAGCGGGAGGAGGTCTCAGGTTTACGAGCAGTACTTC
CASSGSGRRSQVYEQYF
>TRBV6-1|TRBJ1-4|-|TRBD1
TGTGCCAGCAGTGCAACAGGGGGATATGAAAAACTGTTTTTT
CASSATGGYEKLFF
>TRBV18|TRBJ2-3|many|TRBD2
TGTGCCAGCTCACCACTCCGGGAGGTACCAGATACGCAGTATTTT
CASSPLREVPDTQYF
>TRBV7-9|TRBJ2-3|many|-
TGTGCCAGCAGCCAAGGAAGGGGGGGGACCACAGATACGCAGTATTTT
CASSQGRGGTTDTQYF
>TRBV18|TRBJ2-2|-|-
TGTGCCAGCTCACCACAGCCCGGGGAGCTGTTTTTT
CASSPQPGELFF
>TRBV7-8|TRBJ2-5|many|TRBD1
TGTGCCAGCAGCTTAGGTTCAGGGGGAGAGACCCAGTACTTC
CASSLGSGGETQYF
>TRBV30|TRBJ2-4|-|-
TGTGCCTGGAGTGGTGGGTCAGGGGGGATTGATCTAGCCAAAAACATTCAGTACTTC
CAWSGGSGGIDLAKNIQYF
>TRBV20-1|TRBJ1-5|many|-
TGCAGTGCTAGAGATCAACAGGGAAGTCAGCCCCAGCATTTT
CSARDQQGSQPQHF
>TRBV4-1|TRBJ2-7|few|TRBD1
TGCGCCAGCAGCCAGGCCTTACAGGGGGGTTTCCGGTACGAGCAGTACTTC
CASSQALQGGFRYEQYF